This T cell receptor (beta chain) came from a study of blood T cells in healthy people across ages. About the research overall: With template switching, about one barcoded beta molecule was captured per two T cells.

Study-wide results and limits: Roughly linear age-related decline in beta diversity appeared, significant by age around 38.

Germline CDR1 reads MNHEY; CDR2 reads SMNVEV (reference sequence). Trimming removed 3 bases from V and 5 bases from J; junction bases left unmatched: 5. The CDR3 totals 14 residues. The authors ran a second PCR of about 7 to 11 cycles using a sample-barcoded 5' primer and a J-beta primer mix. Every single cDNA molecule received a tag from a template-switch adaptor with 12 random nucleotides. TCRdb used MiXCR to reprocess the 5' RACE reads, holding one entry per CDR3 protein. Of roughly 700,000 distinct CDR3 sequences in the sample, roughly 49% are singletons; the top ten hold roughly 30%. Comment on this clonotype: Its antigen is currently unknown.

The V call is TRBV27, the J call TRBJ2-3, with TRBD2 matching 7 bases. This receptor was identified in a woman aged 55-69 years in good health. The sequenced sample was blood. The CDR3 DNA reads as TGTGCCAGCAGTTTTTCGGCTAGCGGAGATACGCAGTATTTT. It specifies CASSFSASGDTQYF.